This T cell receptor (beta chain) was recovered during a study of T-cell reconstitution after alpha-beta-depleted transplantation in children. Findings and limits, study-wide: At around two months after transplant, the alpha-beta T cells were reportedly derived from several hundred expanded clones that came from non-depleted graft cells.

This clonotype occurred a few times. The antigen remains unidentified. The CDR3 runs to 15 residues. CDR1 and CDR2 from the germline V gene are SGHRS and YFSETQ. The V and J ends lost 4 bases and 1 base respectively, with 14 bases between them. TCRbeta library construction was performed incorporating unique molecular identifiers. TCRdb ran MiXCR on the PCR reads and lists one entry per CDR3 protein. Of approximately 980,000 distinct CDR3 sequences in the sample, about 29% were seen once. The chain is built from TRBV5-1 and TRBJ1-1, with D possibly matching TRBD1 (6 bases). The sequence derives from a boy younger than two who had a stem cell transplant for SCID, so the T cells may come from the graft donor. This specimen was PBMCs, mostly from graft donor cells, taken 360 days after TCRalphabeta/CD19-depleted stem cell transplant. The CDR3 here is CASSPGGTKNTEAFF. For the CDR3, the DNA is TGCGCCAGCAGCCCCGGCGGGACAAAGAACACTGAAGCTTTCTTT.